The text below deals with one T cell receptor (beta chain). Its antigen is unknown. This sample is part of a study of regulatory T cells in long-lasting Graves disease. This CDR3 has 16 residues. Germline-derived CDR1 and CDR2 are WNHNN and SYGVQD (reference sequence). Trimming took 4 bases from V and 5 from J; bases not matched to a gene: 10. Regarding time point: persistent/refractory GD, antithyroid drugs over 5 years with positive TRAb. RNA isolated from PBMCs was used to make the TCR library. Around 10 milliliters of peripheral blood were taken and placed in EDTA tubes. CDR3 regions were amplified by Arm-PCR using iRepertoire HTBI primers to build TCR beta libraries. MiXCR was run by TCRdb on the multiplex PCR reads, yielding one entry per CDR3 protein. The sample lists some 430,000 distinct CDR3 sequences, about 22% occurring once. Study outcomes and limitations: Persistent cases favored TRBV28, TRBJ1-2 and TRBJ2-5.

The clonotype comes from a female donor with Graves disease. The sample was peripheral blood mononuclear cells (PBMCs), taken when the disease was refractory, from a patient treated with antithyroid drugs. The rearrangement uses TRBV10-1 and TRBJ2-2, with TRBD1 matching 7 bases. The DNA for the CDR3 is TGCGCCAGCAGTGGTCCCGGGGACAGTCGAACCGGGGAGCTGTTTTTT. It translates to CASSGPGDSRTGELFF.